These 15 T cell receptor beta chains were sequenced from one sample in a study of cytomegalovirus exposure and HLA in healthy donors. Both 60 Vbeta primers and 13 Jbeta primers went into the PCR. This table comes from immunoSEQ multiplex PCR, and its TCRdb copy is limited to in-frame clones, with some not included. The table lists 90,000 to 130,000 clones, around three quarters of them singletons. Material for sequencing was PBMCs. The receptors shown here come from a woman aged 18-29 years in good health and CMV-seropositive.

The chain's CDR3 is CASSLAYLSSYNEQFF. The CDR3 region has the DNA TGTGCCAGCAGCTTAGCATACTTAAGCTCCTACAATGAGCAGTTCTTC. The chain couples TRBV7-2 to TRBJ2-1, with unresolved D. The V end lost 0 bases, the J end lost 0 bases, and 9 bases lay between the germline ends. CDR3 length: 16 residues. Germline V CDR1 and CDR2: SGHTA, FQGNSA.

This clone was picked up a small number of times. This chain joins TRBV19 and TRBJ1-3; D gene uncertain. Deletions cut 9 bases from V and 0 bases from J, with 6 bases between. Germline V gene lookup returns CDR1 LNHDA and CDR2 SQIVND (reference sequence). The CDR3 is 12 residues long. Here the CDR3 DNA reads TGTGCCAGCGGGATCTCTGGAAACACCATATATTTT. Protein sequence: CASGISGNTIYF.

The chain combines TRBV28 with TRBJ2-1, with 7 nucleotides matching TRBD2. CDR3 size: 15 residues. Germline-derived CDR1 and CDR2 are MDHEN and SYDVKM. V shed 2 bases and J 9 bases; nucleotides not matched to a gene: 10. In nucleotides, the CDR3 is TGTGCCAGCAGTTTAAGCGGGGAGGGACGGGGTGAGCAGTTCTTC. This translates into CASSLSGEGRGEQFF.

The chain joins TRBV5-4 to TRBJ1-1; no firm D call. The germline V and J ends were trimmed by 4 bases and 5 bases, with 15 bases remaining between them. This CDR3 contains 14 residues. Germline lookup yields CDR1 SGHNT and CDR2 YYREEE (reference sequence). In nucleotides, the CDR3 is TGTGCCAGCAGCCTTGTCGGGGAGGGAACTGAAGCTTTCTTT. This translates into CASSLVGEGTEAFF.

The CDR3 DNA sequence: TGTGCCAGCAGCACAGGGAACCAGCCCCAGCATTTT. Its protein product is CASSTGNQPQHF. The J gene is TRBJ1-5, the V gene TRBV6-6; a possible D gene is TRBD1 (6 bases). V dropped 6 bases and J dropped 7 bases, with 10 bases sitting between them. The germline V gene encodes CDR1 MNHNY and CDR2 SVGAGI (reference sequence). The CDR3 has 12 residues.

The CDR3 DNA reads as TGCGCCAGCAGGGAGGGGACAGGAGGCTCCTATGGCTACACCTTC. Residues: CASREGTGGSYGYTF. This chain connects TRBV5-1 to TRBJ1-2, with 8 bases fitting TRBD1. The CDR3 length is 15 residues. The ends lost 5 bases at V and 4 bases at J; junction bases unmatched: 10. The germline CDR1 and CDR2 sequences are SGHRS and YFSETQ.

This sequence joins TRBV18 and TRBJ1-4; D may be TRBD1 (6 bases). The germline CDR1 and CDR2 sequences are KGHSH and LQKENI. With 1 base removed from V and 5 bases from J, the gap between germline ends came to 8 bases. The CDR3 length is 14 residues. CDR3 nucleotides: TGTGCCAGCTCACCACGGACAGAGAATGAAAAACTGTTTTTT. Translation: CASSPRTENEKLFF. The entire variable domain, with the rest obtained from reference TRBV18 and TRBJ1-4, is as follows: NAGVMQNPRHLVRRRGQEARLRCSPMKGHSHVYWYRQLPEEGLKFMVYLQKENIIDESGMPKERFSAEFPKEGPSILRIQQVVRGDSAAYFCASSPRTENEKLFFGSGTQLSVL.

The chain carries TRBV2 and TRBJ2-5; 14 bases are shared with TRBD2. There are 22 residues in the CDR3. V lost 4 bases, J lost 1 base, and 20 bases stayed unmatched. CDR1 is SNHLY, CDR2 FYNNEI, per germline. In nucleotides, the CDR3 is TGTGCCAGCAGTGGTCCGGGACAGGGGGAGGGACTAGCGGGAGTGCTCCAAGAGACCCAGTACTTC. This encodes CASSGPGQGEGLAGVLQETQYF. The full variable domain, in which reference TRBV2 and TRBJ2-5 provide the parts outside the CDR3, is EPEVTQTPSHQVTQMGQEVILRCVPISNHLYFYWYRQILGQKVEFLVSFYNNEISEKSEIFDDQFSVERPDGSNFTLKIRSTKLEDSAMYFCASSGPGQGEGLAGVLQETQYFGPGTRLLVL.

The chain has TRBV6-1 and TRBJ1-1; D remains unclear. This CDR3 contains 13 residues. Germline V CDR1 and CDR2: MNHNS, SASEGT. The V end was cut by 7 bases, the J end by 2 bases, with 11 bases between. DNA for the CDR3: TGTGCCAGCACCCCCGAGGTAAACACTGAAGCTTTCTTT. It specifies CASTPEVNTEAFF.

This clone was detected a few times. The chain couples TRBV5-4 to TRBJ1-1; possible D gene TRBD1, 5 bases. V lost 4 bases and J 0 bases, leaving 28 bases between the germline ends. The CDR3 loop spans 20 amino acids. From germline, CDR1 is SGHNT and CDR2 YYREEE (reference sequence). The CDR3 DNA is TGTGCCAGCAGCCCAGAACAGGTCGAACACCATGCGGGGCTGAACACTGAAGCTTTCTTT. Translated, it gives CASSPEQVEHHAGLNTEAFF.

This clone was seen only a few times. This sequence joins TRBV11-3 and TRBJ2-7, with 8 bases aligning to TRBD1. In germline, CDR1 is SGHNT, CDR2 YENEEA. CDR3 length equals 16 residues. Losses at the gene ends were 3 bases for V and 1 base for J; bases not matched to a gene: 8. CDR3 region: CASSFGPGTGSYEQYF. Written as DNA, the CDR3 is TGTGCCAGCAGCTTTGGGCCCGGGACAGGATCCTACGAGCAGTACTTC.

V gene TRBV28 combines with J gene TRBJ2-1, with 9 bases fitting TRBD1. The CDR3 spans 16 residues. V lost 8 bases and J lost 5; bases outside the gene matches: 13. The V gene's germline CDR1 is MDHEN and CDR2 SYDVKM. The CDR3 DNA is TGTGCCAGCGGGCTAGGACAGGGGAATTGGGACAATGAGCAGTTCTTC. Translated: CASGLGQGNWDNEQFF.

The chain combines TRBV27 with TRBJ1-5; D uncertain. CDR3 length equals 14 residues. Germline values: CDR1 MNHEY, CDR2 SMNVEV (reference sequence). V was shortened by 5 bases and J by 4 bases, with 12 bases between the two germline ends. The DNA for the CDR3 is TGTGCCAGCAGTCTCGGATACGGGAATCAGCCCCAGCATTTT. It codes for CASSLGYGNQPQHF.

This clone came up a few times. The rearrangement uses TRBV5-4 and TRBJ2-3; 8 positions agree with TRBD1. The CDR3 spans 15 residues. The germline gives CDR1 SGHNT, CDR2 YYREEE (reference sequence). V shed 4 bases and J 1 base; nucleotides not matched to a gene: 5. CDR3 nucleotide sequence: TGTGCCAGCAGCCCGACAGGGGTGGGCACAGATACGCAGTATTTT. This translates into CASSPTGVGTDTQYF.

The chain uses TRBV2 and TRBJ2-7, with 7 bases matching TRBD2. The ends lost 7 bases at V and 4 bases at J; junction bases unmatched: 10. The CDR3 spans 14 residues. Germline CDR1 reads SNHLY; CDR2 reads FYNNEI. The CDR3 protein is CASIVGGTPYEQYF. The CDR3 DNA follows: TGTGCCAGCATCGTGGGGGGGACCCCGTACGAGCAGTACTTC.